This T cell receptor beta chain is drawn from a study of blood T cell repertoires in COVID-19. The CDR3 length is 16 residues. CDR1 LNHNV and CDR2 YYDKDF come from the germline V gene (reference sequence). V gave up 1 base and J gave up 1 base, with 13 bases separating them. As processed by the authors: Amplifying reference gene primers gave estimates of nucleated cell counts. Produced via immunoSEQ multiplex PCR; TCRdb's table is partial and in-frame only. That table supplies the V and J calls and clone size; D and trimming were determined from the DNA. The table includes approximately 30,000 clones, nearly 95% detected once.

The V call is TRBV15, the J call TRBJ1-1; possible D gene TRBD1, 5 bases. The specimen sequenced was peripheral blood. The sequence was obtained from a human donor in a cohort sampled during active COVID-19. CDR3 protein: CATSRGISTANTEAFF. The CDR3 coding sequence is TGTGCCACCAGCAGAGGGATCTCGACAGCGAACACTGAAGCTTTCTTT.